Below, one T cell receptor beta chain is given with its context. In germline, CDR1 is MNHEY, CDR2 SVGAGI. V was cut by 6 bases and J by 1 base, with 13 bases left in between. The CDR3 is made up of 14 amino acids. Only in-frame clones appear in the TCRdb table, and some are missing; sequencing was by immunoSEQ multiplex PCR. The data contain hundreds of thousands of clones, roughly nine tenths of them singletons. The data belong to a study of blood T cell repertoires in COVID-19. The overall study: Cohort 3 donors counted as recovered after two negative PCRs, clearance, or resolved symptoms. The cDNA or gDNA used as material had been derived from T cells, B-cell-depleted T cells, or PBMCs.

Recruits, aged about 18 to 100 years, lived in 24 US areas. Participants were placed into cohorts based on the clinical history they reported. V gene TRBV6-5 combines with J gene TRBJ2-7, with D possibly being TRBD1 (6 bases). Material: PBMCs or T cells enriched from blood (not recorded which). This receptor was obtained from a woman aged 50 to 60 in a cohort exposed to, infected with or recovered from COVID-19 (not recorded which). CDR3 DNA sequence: TGTGCCAGCAGACTCCGGGACACATCCTACGAGCAGTACTTC. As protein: CASRLRDTSYEQYF.